Listed here are 20 T cell receptor beta chains from one sample, sequenced in a study of blood T cell repertoires in COVID-19. The data were produced by immunoSEQ multiplex PCR, yet TCRdb's version contains in-frame clones alone and is incomplete. The top ten hold 8.5% of the sample, which has roughly 40,000 clones, roughly 76% seen once. The sequencing sample was made of peripheral blood. Source of these receptors: a man in his 70s with active or convalescent COVID-19.

The chain couples TRBV30 to TRBJ1-1; D gene uncertain. CDR1 and CDR2 from the germline V gene are GTSNPN and SVGIG (reference sequence). V gave up 2 bases and J gave up 1 base, with 5 bases separating them. This CDR3 is 12 amino acids long. The CDR3 here is CAWSSGNTEAFF. CDR3 coding DNA: TGTGCCTGGAGTTCAGGGAACACTGAAGCTTTCTTT.

The chain uses TRBV2 and TRBJ1-3, with D unresolved. CDR3 size: 14 residues. Per germline, CDR1 SNHLY and CDR2 FYNNEI. V was shortened by 3 bases and J by 0 bases, with 6 bases between the two germline ends. The CDR3 protein is CASSDTISGNTIYF. CDR3 DNA: TGTGCCAGCAGTGATACAATCTCTGGAAACACCATATATTTT.

V is TRBV30 and J is TRBJ2-3; 8 bases align to TRBD2. Germline CDR1 GTSNPN, CDR2 SVGIG (reference sequence). Unmatched junction bases numbered 13, after V lost 3 bases and J lost 5 bases. The CDR3 contains 16 residues. CDR3: CAWRAGLALGEDTQYF. CDR3 in DNA: TGTGCCTGGAGGGCAGGACTAGCTCTGGGGGAAGATACGCAGTATTTT.

This clone was seen a handful of times. The chain couples TRBV11-2 to TRBJ1-2; 9 bases match TRBD1. V was clipped by 7 bases and J by 5 bases; unmatched bases: 11. The germline gives CDR1 SGHAT, CDR2 FQNNGV. The CDR3 sequence is 15 residues long. The CDR3 here is CASTYDTGGGYGYTF. The CDR3, as DNA: TGTGCCAGCACCTACGACACAGGGGGCGGGTATGGCTACACCTTC.

The genes are TRBV14 and TRBJ2-2; D possibly corresponds to TRBD1 (6 bases). The ends were cut back, 5 bases at V and 3 bases at J, with 10 bases in the middle. Germline V CDR1 and CDR2: SGHDN, FVKESK. The CDR3 runs to 14 residues. The chain's CDR3 is CASSRGTYTGELFF. DNA for the CDR3: TGTGCCAGCAGCAGGGGGACGTACACCGGGGAGCTGTTTTTT.

The J gene is TRBJ1-2, the V gene TRBV28; 7 nucleotides line up with TRBD1. Per germline, CDR1 MDHEN and CDR2 SYDVKM. Losses at the gene ends were 6 bases for V and 4 bases for J; bases not matched to a gene: 8. This CDR3 has 14 residues. The CDR3 DNA follows: TGTGCCAGCAGATACCGGGACAGATCCTATGGCTACACCTTC. As protein: CASRYRDRSYGYTF.

The chain carries TRBV27 and TRBJ1-2; 7 bases line up with TRBD1. Germline V gene sequence: CDR1 MNHEY, CDR2 SMNVEV (reference sequence). The CDR3 has 13 amino acids. J lost 3 bases, V lost 6 bases, and 4 bases had no gene match. The CDR3 DNA reads TGTGCCAGCAGACTTACAGGGGACTATGGCTACACCTTC. Translating gives CASRLTGDYGYTF.

The rearrangement uses TRBV18 and TRBJ1-3; D gene uncertain. Trimming stripped 8 bases from V and 4 bases from J, with 18 bases between. The CDR3 has 15 amino acids. Germline-derived CDR1 and CDR2 are KGHSH and LQKENI. CDR3 sequence reads: CASNPGGGAGNTIYF. The CDR3 nucleotides read TGTGCCAGCAACCCCGGTGGAGGAGCCGGAAACACCATATATTTT.

This clone has a single count. The chain carries TRBV4-1 and TRBJ2-5; TRBD2 is a possible D gene (6 bases). CDR1 is MGHRA and CDR2 is YSYEKL in the germline V gene. There are 13 residues in the CDR3. Trimming removed 4 bases at V and 4 bases at J, with 10 bases between. The CDR3 sequence: CASSLLRGETQYF. CDR3 bases: TGCGCCAGCAGCCTCTTGCGGGGAGAGACCCAGTACTTC.

The chain employs TRBV30 and TRBJ1-2; D remains ambiguous. With 5 bases removed from V and 2 bases from J, the gap between germline ends came to 9 bases. Germline CDR1 reads GTSNPN; CDR2 reads SVGIG (reference sequence). The CDR3 runs 12 residues. The CDR3 DNA follows: TGTGCCTGGGGGTTGCAGAACTATGGCTACACCTTC. Amino acids: CAWGLQNYGYTF.

The chain joins TRBV18 to TRBJ1-6; D is undetermined. Germline V gene sequence: CDR1 KGHSH, CDR2 LQKENI. The CDR3 contains 13 residues. V was cut by 3 bases and J by 10 bases, with 10 bases left in between. This CDR3 reads CASSPQEDSPLHF. DNA of the CDR3: TGTGCCAGCTCACCGCAGGAGGACTCACCCCTCCACTTT.

V usage is TRBV6-5 and J usage is TRBJ1-3, with 7 nucleotides matching TRBD1. V lost 0 bases to trimming and J lost 4 bases; unmatched junction nucleotides: 3. CDR3 size: 15 residues. Germline V gene lookup returns CDR1 MNHEY and CDR2 SVGAGI. DNA for the CDR3: TGTGCCAGCAGTTACTCGAGGGGGCCCGGAAACACCATATATTTT. It yields the protein CASSYSRGPGNTIYF.

V is TRBV6-6 and J is TRBJ1-1; 7 bases are shared with TRBD1. Germline V gene data show CDR1 as MNHNY and CDR2 as SVGAGI (reference sequence). The CDR3 covers 14 residues. V shed 5 bases, J shed 3 bases, and the junction held 6 bases outside the gene matches. CDR3 protein: CASSNKGADTEAFF. DNA for the CDR3: TGTGCCAGCAGTAATAAGGGGGCCGACACTGAAGCTTTCTTT.

The rearrangement joins TRBV3-1 (or the pseudogene TRBV3-2) to TRBJ2-7; 8 positions agree with TRBD1. J was trimmed by 6 bases and V by 4 bases; bases with no gene match: 5. Germline values: CDR1 LGHDT, CDR2 YNNKEL (reference sequence). The CDR3 length is 13 residues. The CDR3, as DNA: TGTGCCAGCAGCCTTGGGACAGGTGGCGAGCAGTACTTC. This gives the protein CASSLGTGGEQYF.

The sample holds a few counts of this clone. This sequence joins TRBV6-5 and TRBJ1-1; tentatively, D is TRBD1 (6 bases). V lost 7 bases and J lost 2, with 14 bases in between. Germline V gene lookup returns CDR1 MNHEY and CDR2 SVGAGI. This CDR3 contains 14 residues. This chain's CDR3 is CASKFQGRNTEAFF. The CDR3 DNA follows: TGTGCCAGCAAATTCCAGGGGAGAAACACTGAAGCTTTCTTT.

The chain carries TRBV21-1 and TRBJ2-7; TRBD1 is the table's D call, not checked against the DNA. TRBV21-1 constitutes a pseudogene. The CDR3 contains 15 residues. In DNA, the CDR3 is TGTGCCAGCAGCTGGGACAGGGGCTTATCTTACGAGCAGTACTTC. Amino acids: CASSWDRGLSYEQYF.

This clone was counted only a few times. The chain combines TRBV2 with TRBJ2-7; TRBD2 might be the D (6 bases). The CDR3 contains 15 residues. The germline gives CDR1 SNHLY, CDR2 FYNNEI. V shed 2 bases and J shed 3 bases, with 14 bases lying between them. CDR3 sequence (DNA): TGTGCCAGCAGTGAATTTGGGGGAGGCGGCTACGAGCAGTACTTC. Its protein product is CASSEFGGGGYEQYF.

As concerns this clone: Distinct nucleotide sequences in the sample also encode this CDR3. V is TRBV18 and J is TRBJ1-6, with 9 bases fitting TRBD1. The V gene's germline CDR1 is KGHSH and CDR2 LQKENI. This CDR3 contains 15 residues. Unmatched junction bases numbered 4, after V lost 3 bases and J lost 7 bases. CDR3 DNA sequence: TGTGCCAGCTCACCGCCGGGACAGGGAAATTCACCCCTCCACTTT. Translated, it gives CASSPPGQGNSPLHF.

V gene TRBV2 combines with J gene TRBJ2-3; possibly TRBD2 for D (5 bases). Trimming removed 8 bases at V and 4 bases at J, with 10 bases between. The CDR3 runs 12 residues. Germline CDR1 SNHLY, CDR2 FYNNEI. CDR3 DNA: TGTGCCAGCGCACCCGGGGCAGATACGCAGTATTTT. Its translation is CASAPGADTQYF. The complete variable domain, with remaining parts taken from reference TRBV2 and TRBJ2-3, reads EPEVTQTPSHQVTQMGQEVILRCVPISNHLYFYWYRQILGQKVEFLVSFYNNEISEKSEIFDDQFSVERPDGSNFTLKIRSTKLEDSAMYFCASAPGADTQYFGPGTRLTVL.

The V call is TRBV30, the J call TRBJ2-1; 9 positions match TRBD2. The junction had 4 bases not matched to a gene; V was cut back by 7 bases and J by 6 bases. CDR1 is GTSNPN, CDR2 SVGIG, per germline (reference sequence). The CDR3 consists of 12 residues. CDR3 DNA sequence: TGTGCCTCAGCGGGGGGCTCCAATGAGCAGTTCTTC. Its translation is CASAGGSNEQFF.